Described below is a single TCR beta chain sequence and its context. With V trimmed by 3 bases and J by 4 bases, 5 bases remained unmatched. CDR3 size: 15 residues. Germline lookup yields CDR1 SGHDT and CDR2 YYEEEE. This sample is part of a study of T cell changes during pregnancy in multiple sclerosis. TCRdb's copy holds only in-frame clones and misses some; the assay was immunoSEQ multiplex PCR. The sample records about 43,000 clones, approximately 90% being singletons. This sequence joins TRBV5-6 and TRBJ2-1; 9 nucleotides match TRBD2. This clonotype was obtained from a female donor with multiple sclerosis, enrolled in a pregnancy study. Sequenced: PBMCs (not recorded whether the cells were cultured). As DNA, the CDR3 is TGTGCCAGCAGCTCCGGGACTAGCCTATACAATGAGCAGTTCTTC. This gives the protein CASSSGTSLYNEQFF.